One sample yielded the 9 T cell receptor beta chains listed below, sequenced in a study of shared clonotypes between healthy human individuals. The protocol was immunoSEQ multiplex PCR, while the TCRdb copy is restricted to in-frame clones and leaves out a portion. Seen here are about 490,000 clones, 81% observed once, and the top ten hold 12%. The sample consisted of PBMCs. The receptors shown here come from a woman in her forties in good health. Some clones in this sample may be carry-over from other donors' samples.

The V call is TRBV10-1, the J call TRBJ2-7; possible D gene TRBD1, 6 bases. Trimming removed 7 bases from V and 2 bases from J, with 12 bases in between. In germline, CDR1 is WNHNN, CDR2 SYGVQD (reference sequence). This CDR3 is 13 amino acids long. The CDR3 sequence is CASIRQDPYEQYF. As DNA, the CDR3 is TGCGCCAGCATACGACAGGACCCCTACGAGCAGTACTTC.

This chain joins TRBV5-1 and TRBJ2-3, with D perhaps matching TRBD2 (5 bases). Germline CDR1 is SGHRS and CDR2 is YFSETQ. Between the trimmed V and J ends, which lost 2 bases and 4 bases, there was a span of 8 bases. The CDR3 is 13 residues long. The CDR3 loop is CASSFGSADTQYF. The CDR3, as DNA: TGCGCCAGCAGCTTTGGTAGCGCAGATACGCAGTATTTT.

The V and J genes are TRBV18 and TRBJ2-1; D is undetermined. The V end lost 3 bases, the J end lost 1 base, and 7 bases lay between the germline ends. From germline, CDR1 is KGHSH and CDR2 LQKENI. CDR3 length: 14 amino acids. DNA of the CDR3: TGTGCCAGCTCACCCACAAATTCCTACAATGAGCAGTTCTTC. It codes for CASSPTNSYNEQFF.

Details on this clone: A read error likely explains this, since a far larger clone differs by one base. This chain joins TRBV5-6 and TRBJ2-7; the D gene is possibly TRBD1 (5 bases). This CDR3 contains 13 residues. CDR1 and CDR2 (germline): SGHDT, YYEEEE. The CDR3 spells CASGLGDSYEQYF. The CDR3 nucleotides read TGTGCCAGCGGCTTGGGCGACAGCTACGAGCAGTACTTC.

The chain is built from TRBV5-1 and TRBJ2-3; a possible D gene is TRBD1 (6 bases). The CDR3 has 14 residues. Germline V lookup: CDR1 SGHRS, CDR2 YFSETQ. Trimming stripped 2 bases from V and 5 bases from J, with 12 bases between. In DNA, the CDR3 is TGCGCCAGCAGCTTCGGACAGTCAGGAGATACGCAGTATTTT. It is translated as CASSFGQSGDTQYF. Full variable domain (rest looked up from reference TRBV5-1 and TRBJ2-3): KAGVTQTPRYLIKTRGQQVTLSCSPISGHRSVSWYQQTPGQGLQFLFEYFSETQRNKGNFPGRFSGRQFSNSRSEMNVSTLELGDSALYLCASSFGQSGDTQYFGPGTRLTVL.

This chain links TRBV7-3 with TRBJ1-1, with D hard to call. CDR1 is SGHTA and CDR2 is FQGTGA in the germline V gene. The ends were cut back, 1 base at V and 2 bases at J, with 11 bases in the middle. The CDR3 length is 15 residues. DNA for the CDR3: TGTGCCAGCAGCTTAATGGGAGGCCTTAACACTGAAGCTTTCTTT. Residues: CASSLMGGLNTEAFF. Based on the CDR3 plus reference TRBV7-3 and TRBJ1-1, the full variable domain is GAGVSQTPSNKVTEKGKYVELRCDPISGHTALYWYRQSLGQGPEFLIYFQGTGAADDSGLPNDRFFAVRPEGSVSTLKIQRTERGDSAVYLCASSLMGGLNTEAFFGQGTRLTVV.

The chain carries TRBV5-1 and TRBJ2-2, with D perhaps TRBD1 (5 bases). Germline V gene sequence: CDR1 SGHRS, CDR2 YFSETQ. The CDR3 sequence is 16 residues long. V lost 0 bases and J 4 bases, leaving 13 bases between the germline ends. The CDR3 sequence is CASSLVGRAITGELFF. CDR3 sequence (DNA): TGCGCCAGCAGCTTGGTGGGCAGGGCAATCACCGGGGAGCTGTTTTTT.

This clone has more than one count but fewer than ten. The CDR3 reads CASSPTSGSSDEQFF. The CDR3 nucleotides are TGTGCCAGCAGCCCCACTAGCGGGAGTAGCGATGAGCAGTTCTTC. The rearrangement joins TRBV6-5 to TRBJ2-1; 11 nucleotides align to TRBD2. The CDR3 is 15 residues long. The germline CDR1 and CDR2 sequences are MNHEY and SVGAGI. With 6 bases clipped from V and 8 bases from J, the junction kept 9 bases outside the gene matches.

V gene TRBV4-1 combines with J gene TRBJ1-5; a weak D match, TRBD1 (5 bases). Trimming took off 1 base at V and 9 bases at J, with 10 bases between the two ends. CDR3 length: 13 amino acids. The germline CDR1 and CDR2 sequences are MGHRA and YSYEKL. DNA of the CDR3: TGCGCCAGCAGCCAAGGGCAGGGCCGGCCCCAGCATTTT. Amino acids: CASSQGQGRPQHF.